The T cell receptor beta chain described here comes from a study of blood T cell repertoires in COVID-19. Someone with COVID-19 had been met by exposed participants within 2 weeks before study entry. TCRdb's copy holds only in-frame clones and misses some; the assay was immunoSEQ multiplex PCR. The sample lists about 180,000 clones; 80% were seen once. Trimming removed 6 bases at V and 1 base at J, with 12 bases between. Looked up from germline, CDR1 is SGHTA and CDR2 is FQGTGA. CDR3 length: 14 amino acids. The chain recombines TRBV7-3 with TRBJ1-1, with D unclear. The source material was PBMCs or T cells enriched from blood (not recorded which). This clonotype originated in a man in his sixties who had been exposed to COVID-19. The CDR3 nucleotides are TGTGCCAGCAGAGCCGGGGTAACGAACACTGAAGCTTTCTTT. It codes for CASRAGVTNTEAFF.